The clone carrying this TCR beta chain was picked up one time. Its matching antigen is unknown. This entry is derived from a study of Ad26.COV2.S vaccination and SARS-CoV-2 variants. Notes on the study in general: Spike-specific TCR breadth in vaccine recipients exceeded that seen in placebo recipients. Placebo recipients and vaccine recipients were similar in non-spike TCR breadth.

Treatment specified: around 19 received Ad26.COV2.S at low or high dose, single or two shots; 5 received placebo; per-sample allocation not given. Day 63 following the first vaccine or placebo injection was when the samples were taken. TCRdb's table, derived via immunoSEQ multiplex PCR, lists solely in-frame clones and lacks some. Altogether a few hundred thousand clones are present, 90% being singletons, with the ten largest covering about 4.4%. The clonotype comes from a person between 18 and 59 years old who received the Ad26.COV2.S COVID-19 vaccine or a placebo. Sequenced here: peripheral blood, sampled in a trial of Ad26.COV2.S vaccine versus placebo.

CDR3 DNA sequence: TGTGCCAGCAGCCCTGACAGGGCCCAAGCCGCCAAAGAGACCCAGTACTTC. It specifies CASSPDRAQAAKETQYF. The chain carries TRBV3-1 (or the pseudogene TRBV3-2) and TRBJ2-5, with 7 bases aligning to TRBD1. J was trimmed by 3 bases and V by 4 bases; bases with no gene match: 14. The CDR3 is 17 amino acids. Germline lookup yields CDR1 LGHDT and CDR2 YNNKEL (reference sequence).